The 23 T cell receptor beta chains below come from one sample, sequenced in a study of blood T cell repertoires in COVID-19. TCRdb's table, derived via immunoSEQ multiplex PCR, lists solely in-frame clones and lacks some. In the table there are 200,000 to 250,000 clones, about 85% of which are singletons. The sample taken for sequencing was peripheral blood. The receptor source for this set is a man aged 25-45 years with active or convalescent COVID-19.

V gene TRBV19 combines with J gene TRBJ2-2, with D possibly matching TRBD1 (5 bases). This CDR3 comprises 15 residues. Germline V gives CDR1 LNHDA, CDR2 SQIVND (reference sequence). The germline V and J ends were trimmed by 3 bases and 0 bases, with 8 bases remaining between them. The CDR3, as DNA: TGTGCCAGTAGTATTGGGGCTTCGAACACCGGGGAGCTGTTTTTT. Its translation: CASSIGASNTGELFF. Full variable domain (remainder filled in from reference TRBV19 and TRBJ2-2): DGGITQSPKYLFRKEGQNVTLSCEQNLNHDAMYWYRQDPGQGLRLIYYSQIVNDFQKGDIAEGYSVSREKKESFPLTVTSAQKNPTAFYLCASSIGASNTGELFFGEGSRLTVL.

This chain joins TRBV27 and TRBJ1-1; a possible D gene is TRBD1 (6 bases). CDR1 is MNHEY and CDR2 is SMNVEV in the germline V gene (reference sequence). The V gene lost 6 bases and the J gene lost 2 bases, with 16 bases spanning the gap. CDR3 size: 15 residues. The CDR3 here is CASSFNTGKNTEAFF. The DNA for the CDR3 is TGTGCCAGCAGCTTCAATACAGGGAAAAACACTGAAGCTTTCTTT.

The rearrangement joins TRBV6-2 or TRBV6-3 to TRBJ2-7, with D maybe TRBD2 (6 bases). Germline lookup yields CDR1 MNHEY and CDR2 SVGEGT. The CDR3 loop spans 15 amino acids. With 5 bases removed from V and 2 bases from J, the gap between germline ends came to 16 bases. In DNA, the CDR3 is TGTGCCAGCAGTGTCAAATGGGAGGTCGCCTACGAGCAGTACTTC. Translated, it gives CASSVKWEVAYEQYF.

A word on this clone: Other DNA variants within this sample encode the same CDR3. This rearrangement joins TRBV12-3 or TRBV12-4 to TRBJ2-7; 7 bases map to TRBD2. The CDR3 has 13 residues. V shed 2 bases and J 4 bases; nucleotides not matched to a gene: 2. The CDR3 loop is CASSLSSGYEQYF. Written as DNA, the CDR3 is TGTGCCAGCAGTTTATCTAGCGGTTACGAGCAGTACTTC.

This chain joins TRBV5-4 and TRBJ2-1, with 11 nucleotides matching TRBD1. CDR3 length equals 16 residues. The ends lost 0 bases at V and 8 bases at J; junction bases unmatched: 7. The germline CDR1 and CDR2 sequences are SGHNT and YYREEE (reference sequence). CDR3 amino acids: CASSLASGTGGDEQFF. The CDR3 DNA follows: TGTGCCAGCAGCTTGGCCTCCGGGACAGGGGGGGATGAGCAGTTCTTC.

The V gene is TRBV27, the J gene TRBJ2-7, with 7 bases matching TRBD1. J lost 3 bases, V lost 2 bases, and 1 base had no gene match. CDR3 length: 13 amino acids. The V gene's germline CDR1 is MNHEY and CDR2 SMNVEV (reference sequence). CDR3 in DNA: TGTGCCAGCAGTTTAACAGGGGACTACGAGCAGTACTTC. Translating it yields CASSLTGDYEQYF.

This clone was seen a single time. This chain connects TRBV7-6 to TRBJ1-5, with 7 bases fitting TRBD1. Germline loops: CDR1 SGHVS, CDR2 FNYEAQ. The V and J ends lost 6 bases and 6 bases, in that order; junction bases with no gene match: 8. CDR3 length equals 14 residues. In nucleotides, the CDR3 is TGTGCCAGCAGTAGGGGGCGCGGCACTCAGCCCCAGCATTTT. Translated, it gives CASSRGRGTQPQHF.

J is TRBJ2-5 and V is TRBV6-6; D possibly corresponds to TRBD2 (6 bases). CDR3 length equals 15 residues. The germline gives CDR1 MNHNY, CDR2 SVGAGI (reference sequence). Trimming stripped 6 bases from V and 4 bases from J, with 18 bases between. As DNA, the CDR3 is TGTGCCAGCAGGGGGGACTTAGCGAGCGGAGAGACCCAGTACTTC. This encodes CASRGDLASGETQYF.

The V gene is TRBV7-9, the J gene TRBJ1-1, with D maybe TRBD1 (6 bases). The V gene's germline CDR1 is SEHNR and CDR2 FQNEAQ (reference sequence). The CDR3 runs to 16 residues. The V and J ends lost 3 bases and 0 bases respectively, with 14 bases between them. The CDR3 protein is CASSFGQQRMNTEAFF. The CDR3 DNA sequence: TGTGCCAGCAGCTTCGGACAGCAACGAATGAACACTGAAGCTTTCTTT.

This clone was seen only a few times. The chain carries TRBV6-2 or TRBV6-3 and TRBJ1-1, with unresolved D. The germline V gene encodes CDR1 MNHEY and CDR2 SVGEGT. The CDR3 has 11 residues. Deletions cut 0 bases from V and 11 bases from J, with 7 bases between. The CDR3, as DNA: TGTGCCAGCAGTTACTCGTACAGCGCTTTCTTT. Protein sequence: CASSYSYSAFF.

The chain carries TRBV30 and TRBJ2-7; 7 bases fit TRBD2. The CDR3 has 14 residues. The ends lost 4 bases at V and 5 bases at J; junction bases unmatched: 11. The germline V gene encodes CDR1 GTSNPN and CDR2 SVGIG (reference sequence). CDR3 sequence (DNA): TGTGCCTGGATGCGTGGCGGGGGTAGGCACGAGCAGTACTTC. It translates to CAWMRGGGRHEQYF. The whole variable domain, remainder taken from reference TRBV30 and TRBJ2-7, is SQTIHQWPATLVQPVGSPLSLECTVEGTSNPNLYWYRQAAGRGLQLLFYSVGIGQISSEVPQNLSASRPQDRQFILSSKKLLLSDSGFYLCAWMRGGGRHEQYFGPGTRLTVT.

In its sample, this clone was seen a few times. This chain's CDR3 is CASSSGDSNSPLHF. CDR3 nucleotides: TGTGCCAGCAGCTCCGGGGACAGCAATTCACCCCTCCACTTT. The V and J genes are TRBV7-2 and TRBJ1-6; TRBD1 agrees at 7 bases. The J segment lost 7 bases and the V segment lost 4 bases, leaving 4 bases of the junction unmatched. CDR1 is SGHTA and CDR2 is FQGNSA in the germline V gene. The CDR3 loop spans 14 amino acids.

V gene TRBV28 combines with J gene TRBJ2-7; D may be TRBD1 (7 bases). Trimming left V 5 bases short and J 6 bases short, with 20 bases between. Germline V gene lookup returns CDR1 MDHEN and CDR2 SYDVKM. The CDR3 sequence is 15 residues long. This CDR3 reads CASSPRQGGIREQYF. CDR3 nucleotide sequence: TGTGCCAGCAGTCCCAGACAGGGAGGTATTCGCGAGCAGTACTTC.

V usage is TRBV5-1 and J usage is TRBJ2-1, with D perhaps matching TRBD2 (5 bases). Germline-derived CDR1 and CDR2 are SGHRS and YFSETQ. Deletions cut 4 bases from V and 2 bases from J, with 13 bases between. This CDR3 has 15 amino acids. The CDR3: CASSLSPGTYNEQFF. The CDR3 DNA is TGCGCCAGCAGCCTGTCCCCCGGGACCTACAATGAGCAGTTCTTC.

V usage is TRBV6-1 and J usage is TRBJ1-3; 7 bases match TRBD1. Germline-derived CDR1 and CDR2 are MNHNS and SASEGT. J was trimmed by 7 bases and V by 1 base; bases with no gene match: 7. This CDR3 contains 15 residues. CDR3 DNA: TGTGCCAGCAGTGAAGGACAGGGAGGAATGAACACCATATATTTT. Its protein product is CASSEGQGGMNTIYF.

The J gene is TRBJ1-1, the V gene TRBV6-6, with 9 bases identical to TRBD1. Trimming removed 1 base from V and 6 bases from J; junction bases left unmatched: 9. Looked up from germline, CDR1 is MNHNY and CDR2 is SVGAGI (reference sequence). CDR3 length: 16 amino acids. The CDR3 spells CASSYLNRGRVPEAFF. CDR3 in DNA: TGTGCCAGCAGTTACTTAAACAGGGGGCGCGTTCCTGAAGCTTTCTTT.

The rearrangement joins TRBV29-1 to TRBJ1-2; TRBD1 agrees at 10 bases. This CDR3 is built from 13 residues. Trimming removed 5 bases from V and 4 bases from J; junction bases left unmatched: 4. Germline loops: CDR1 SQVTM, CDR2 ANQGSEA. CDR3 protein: CSVRQGASYGYTF. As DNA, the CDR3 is TGCAGCGTTCGACAGGGGGCGAGCTATGGCTACACCTTC.

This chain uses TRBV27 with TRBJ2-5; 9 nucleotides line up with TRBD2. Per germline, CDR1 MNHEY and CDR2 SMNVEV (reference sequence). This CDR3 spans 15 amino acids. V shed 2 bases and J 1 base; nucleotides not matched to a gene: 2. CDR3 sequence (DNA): TGTGCCAGCAGTTTAGGCGGGAGGGTCCAAGAGACCCAGTACTTC. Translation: CASSLGGRVQETQYF.

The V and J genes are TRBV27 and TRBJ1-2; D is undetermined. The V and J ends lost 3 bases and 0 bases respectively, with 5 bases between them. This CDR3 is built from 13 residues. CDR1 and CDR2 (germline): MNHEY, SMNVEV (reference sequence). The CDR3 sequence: CASSFSTNYGYTF. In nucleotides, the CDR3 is TGTGCCAGCAGTTTTTCCACTAACTATGGCTACACCTTC.

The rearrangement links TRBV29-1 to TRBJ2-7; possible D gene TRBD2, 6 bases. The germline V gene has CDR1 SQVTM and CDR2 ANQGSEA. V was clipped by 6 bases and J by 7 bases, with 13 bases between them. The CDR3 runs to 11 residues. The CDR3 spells CSVKRAGEQYF. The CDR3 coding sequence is TGCAGCGTGAAGCGGGCGGGGGAGCAGTACTTC.

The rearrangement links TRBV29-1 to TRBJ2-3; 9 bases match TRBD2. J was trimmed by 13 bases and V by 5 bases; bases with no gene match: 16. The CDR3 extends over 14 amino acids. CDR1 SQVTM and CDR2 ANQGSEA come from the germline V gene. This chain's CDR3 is CSVCTSGRDLREYF. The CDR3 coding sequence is TGCAGCGTTTGTACTAGCGGGCGGGACCTGAGAGAGTATTTT.

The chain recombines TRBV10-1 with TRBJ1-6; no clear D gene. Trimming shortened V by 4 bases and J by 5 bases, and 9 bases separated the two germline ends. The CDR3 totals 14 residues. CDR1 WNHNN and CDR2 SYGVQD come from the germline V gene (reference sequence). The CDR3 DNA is TGCGCCAGCAGTGCCGGGATCCATAATTCACCCCTCCACTTT. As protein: CASSAGIHNSPLHF.

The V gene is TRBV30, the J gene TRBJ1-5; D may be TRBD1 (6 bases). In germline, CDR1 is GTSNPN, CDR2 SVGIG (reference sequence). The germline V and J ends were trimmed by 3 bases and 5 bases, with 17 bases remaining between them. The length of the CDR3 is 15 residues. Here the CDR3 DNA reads TGTGCCTGGAGGTCCACAGGGACCCACCATCAGCCCCAGCATTTT. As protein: CAWRSTGTHHQPQHF.